Presented here are 21 T cell receptor beta chains from one specimen sequenced in a study of cytomegalovirus exposure and HLA in healthy donors. The PCR had 60 Vbeta and 13 Jbeta primers. Clones were read by immunoSEQ multiplex PCR, and TCRdb kept only the in-frame ones, dropping some. The sample has 150,000 to 200,000 clones; roughly 83% are singletons. The sample consisted of PBMCs. The receptor source for this set is a boy aged 2 to 10 in good health and CMV-seronegative.

J is TRBJ2-7 and V is TRBV7-2, with 11 bases aligning to TRBD2. The ends lost 4 bases at V and 0 bases at J; junction bases unmatched: 8. Germline values: CDR1 SGHTA, CDR2 FQGNSA. The CDR3 totals 17 residues. The CDR3 coding sequence is TGTGCCAGCAGCTCCCGGGGACTAGCGGATAACTCCTACGAGCAGTACTTC. Encoded protein: CASSSRGLADNSYEQYF.

The chain recombines TRBV6-1 with TRBJ2-3, with 13 bases identical to TRBD2. Trimming at V came to 4 bases and at J to 4 bases, leaving 5 bases not matched to a gene. Germline V gene lookup returns CDR1 MNHNS and CDR2 SASEGT. There are 16 residues in the CDR3. This CDR3 reads CASSGRLAGGADTQYF. DNA of the CDR3: TGTGCCAGCAGTGGGAGACTAGCGGGAGGAGCAGATACGCAGTATTTT.

This chain links TRBV11-2 with TRBJ2-5; 14 nucleotides agree with TRBD2. J lost 4 bases, V lost 1 base, and 5 bases had no gene match. The CDR3 runs 17 residues. From germline, CDR1 is SGHAT and CDR2 FQNNGV. CDR3 amino acids: CASSLGPTSGGGETQYF. For the CDR3, the DNA is TGTGCCAGCAGCTTAGGCCCGACTAGCGGGGGGGGAGAGACCCAGTACTTC.

The CDR3 protein is CASSFNRDTEAFF. As DNA, the CDR3 is TGTGCCAGCAGTTTCAACAGGGACACTGAAGCTTTCTTT. The chain links TRBV27 to TRBJ1-1; a weak D match, TRBD1 (6 bases). This CDR3 is built from 13 residues. The ends were cut back, 3 bases at V and 3 bases at J, with 8 bases in the middle. Germline V gene sequence: CDR1 MNHEY, CDR2 SMNVEV (reference sequence).

This rearrangement joins TRBV5-1 to TRBJ1-1, with 8 bases that match TRBD1. Trimming took 7 bases from V and 6 from J; bases not matched to a gene: 11. The CDR3 runs 14 residues. Germline loops: CDR1 SGHRS, CDR2 YFSETQ. The CDR3 spells CASGQGGSRAEAFF. CDR3 DNA: TGCGCCAGCGGACAGGGCGGTAGTAGAGCTGAAGCTTTCTTT.

The chain carries TRBV29-1 and TRBJ2-7; TRBD1 is a possible D gene (5 bases). The CDR3 totals 13 residues. Germline V gene lookup returns CDR1 SQVTM and CDR2 ANQGSEA. Trimming shortened V by 4 bases and J by 2 bases, and 12 bases separated the two germline ends. CDR3 nucleotides: TGCAGCGTTGTGGGCAGGGTTACCTACGAGCAGTACTTC. Translating it yields CSVVGRVTYEQYF.

V gene TRBV4-3 combines with J gene TRBJ2-1, with 11 bases that match TRBD2. This CDR3 has 17 amino acids. Germline V gene lookup returns CDR1 LGHNA and CDR2 YSLEER. With V trimmed by 0 bases and J by 5 bases, 6 bases remained unmatched. The CDR3 loop is CASSQDIAGGPNNEQFF. As DNA, the CDR3 is TGCGCCAGCAGCCAAGATATAGCGGGAGGGCCGAACAATGAGCAGTTCTTC.

This rearrangement joins TRBV7-9 to TRBJ2-1, with D possibly TRBD2 on 7 matching bases. This CDR3 has 14 amino acids. The germline V and J ends were trimmed by 0 bases and 6 bases, with 9 bases remaining between them. CDR1 is SEHNR and CDR2 is FQNEAQ in the germline V gene (reference sequence). The CDR3 loop reads CASSLAGGPNEQFF. The CDR3 nucleotides read TGTGCCAGCAGCTTAGCGGGGGGGCCCAATGAGCAGTTCTTC.

The rearrangement uses TRBV30 and TRBJ1-1, with 7 bases identical to TRBD1. Germline trimming cut 2 bases from V and 4 bases from J; bases unmatched to any gene: 13. The CDR3 has 16 amino acids. Germline-derived CDR1 and CDR2 are GTSNPN and SVGIG (reference sequence). In nucleotides, the CDR3 is TGTGCCTGGAGTAAAGACAGGGCCCGAAGGGGCACTGAAGCTTTCTTT. Protein product: CAWSKDRARRGTEAFF.

CDR3: CASSSPGATNEKLFF. CDR3 nucleotide sequence: TGTGCCAGCAGCTCTCCAGGGGCAACTAATGAAAAACTGTTTTTT. The chain links TRBV7-9 to TRBJ1-4; D is possibly TRBD1 (6 bases). The germline gives CDR1 SEHNR, CDR2 FQNEAQ (reference sequence). The CDR3 is made up of 15 amino acids. V lost 4 bases, J lost 0 bases, and 9 bases lay in between.

Of note for this clone: The same CDR3 also results from other DNA sequences found in this sample. This chain connects TRBV10-3 to TRBJ1-6; 8 bases agree with TRBD1. Germline V CDR1 and CDR2: ENHRY, SYGVKD. V trimming: 0 bases; J trimming: 10 bases; junction bases outside the gene matches: 5. The CDR3 has 15 residues. CDR3 residues: CAISESGQGGSPLHF. The CDR3 DNA is TGTGCCATCAGTGAGTCAGGACAGGGCGGATCACCCCTCCACTTT.

In this sample, this clone turned up once. The J gene is TRBJ2-2, the V gene TRBV7-2; 9 bases match TRBD1. In germline, CDR1 is SGHTA, CDR2 FQGNSA. V trimming: 5 bases; J trimming: 7 bases; junction bases outside the gene matches: 5. The CDR3 extends over 14 amino acids. The CDR3 region is CASSTRQGVGELFF. The CDR3 region has the DNA TGTGCCAGCAGCACAAGACAGGGGGTCGGGGAGCTGTTTTTT.

This clone was seen a single time. The chain is built from TRBV5-1 and TRBJ1-5; 8 nucleotides align to TRBD1. Unmatched junction bases numbered 5, after V lost 0 bases and J lost 6 bases. From germline, CDR1 is SGHRS and CDR2 YFSETQ. The CDR3 runs to 15 residues. CDR3 region: CASSLEDRESQPQHF. The CDR3, as DNA: TGCGCCAGCAGCTTGGAGGACAGGGAGAGTCAGCCCCAGCATTTT.

The chain combines TRBV29-1 with TRBJ2-1, with 7 bases fitting TRBD1. This CDR3 comprises 15 residues. The V gene's germline CDR1 is SQVTM and CDR2 ANQGSEA. Trimming took 6 bases from V and 5 from J; bases not matched to a gene: 13. CDR3 amino acids: CSVDAGTERDNEQFF. The CDR3 bases are TGCAGCGTCGACGCCGGGACAGAGAGGGACAATGAGCAGTTCTTC.

J is TRBJ2-3 and V is TRBV18; TRBD2 matches 10 bases. The CDR3 spans 20 residues. V trimming: 2 bases; J trimming: 2 bases; junction bases outside the gene matches: 16. Germline CDR1 is KGHSH and CDR2 is LQKENI. The CDR3 nucleotides read TGTGCCAGCTCACCAAAAGACTTGATAGCGGGAGGTGCCCTCACAGATACGCAGTATTTT. It encodes CASSPKDLIAGGALTDTQYF.

The rearrangement links TRBV4-1 to TRBJ2-7; tentatively, D is TRBD2 (6 bases). CDR1 and CDR2 from the germline V gene are MGHRA and YSYEKL. Deletions cut 4 bases from V and 5 bases from J, with 18 bases between. The CDR3 loop spans 15 amino acids. The CDR3 sequence is CASSPRDWGFDEQYF. DNA of the CDR3: TGCGCCAGCAGCCCCCGGGACTGGGGCTTCGACGAGCAGTACTTC.

This clone showed up just a few times. The chain recombines TRBV4-3 with TRBJ2-1, with a tentative D call TRBD2 (6 bases). Looked up from germline, CDR1 is LGHNA and CDR2 is YSLEER. This CDR3 comprises 14 residues. The V end was cut by 0 bases, the J end by 7 bases, with 10 bases between. CDR3 DNA: TGCGCCAGCAGCCAAGATCATCGGGGGAATGAGCAGTTCTTC. It codes for CASSQDHRGNEQFF.

The chain combines TRBV18 with TRBJ1-2; D is undetermined. Germline CDR1 reads KGHSH; CDR2 reads LQKENI. The germline V and J ends were trimmed by 3 bases and 2 bases, with 22 bases remaining between them. The CDR3 is made up of 18 amino acids. CDR3: CASSPLRAHPDSNYGYTF. The CDR3 region has the DNA TGTGCCAGCTCACCCCTGAGGGCACATCCCGACTCCAACTATGGCTACACCTTC.

This clone was counted a few times. The same CDR3 arises from other DNA sequences in this sample as well. The V gene is TRBV5-1, the J gene TRBJ2-7; 7 nucleotides line up with TRBD1. J lost 4 bases, V lost 5 bases, and 3 bases had no gene match. This CDR3 is 12 amino acids long. CDR1 is SGHRS and CDR2 is YFSETQ in the germline V gene. CDR3 bases: TGCGCCAGCAGGGGACAGTCATACGAGCAGTACTTC. This encodes CASRGQSYEQYF. The full variable domain, rest sourced from reference TRBV5-1 and TRBJ2-7, is KAGVTQTPRYLIKTRGQQVTLSCSPISGHRSVSWYQQTPGQGLQFLFEYFSETQRNKGNFPGRFSGRQFSNSRSEMNVSTLELGDSALYLCASRGQSYEQYFGPGTRLTVT.

In this sample, this clone turned up once. V gene TRBV29-1 combines with J gene TRBJ2-1; 7 nucleotides match TRBD2. Germline V gives CDR1 SQVTM, CDR2 ANQGSEA. CDR3 length: 14 amino acids. The ends lost 7 bases at V and 5 bases at J; junction bases unmatched: 11. CDR3 DNA: TGCAGCGGGGCGGAGGGGACTACCGACAATGAGCAGTTCTTC. As protein: CSGAEGTTDNEQFF.

This clone was found once. The CDR3 DNA reads as TGCGCCAGCAGCCAAGAGGACAGCTCCTACGAGCAGTACGTC. It encodes CASSQEDSSYEQYV. The V call is TRBV4-1, the J call TRBJ2-7; D is perhaps TRBD1 (6 bases). The V gene's germline CDR1 is MGHRA and CDR2 YSYEKL. This CDR3 is built from 14 residues. V lost 0 bases and J 0 bases, leaving 6 bases between the germline ends.